This T cell receptor (beta chain) was sequenced in a study of Graves' ophthalmopathy and Graves' hyperthyroidism. This clonotype occurred a few times. Amplification of TCR beta CDR3 regions used RNA transcripts. HTBI-primed RT-PCR formed the first round, and a multiplex PCR formed the second. MiXCR was run by TCRdb on the multiplex PCR reads, yielding one entry per CDR3 protein. The data contain about 660,000 distinct CDR3 sequences, 35% to 45% of them singletons. The CDR3 contains 16 residues. Germline CDR1 is SGDLS and CDR2 is YYNGEE. Trimming removed 3 bases from V and 7 bases from J; junction bases left unmatched: 11.

The origin of this receptor is an adult man with Graves' ophthalmopathy. The genes are TRBV9 and TRBJ2-2; 8 positions agree with TRBD2. The specimen sequenced was peripheral blood. CDR3 nucleotides: TGTGCCAGCAGCGGCAAAGGCGGGGGGAATATCGGGGAGCTGTTTTTT. Translation gives CASSGKGGGNIGELFF.